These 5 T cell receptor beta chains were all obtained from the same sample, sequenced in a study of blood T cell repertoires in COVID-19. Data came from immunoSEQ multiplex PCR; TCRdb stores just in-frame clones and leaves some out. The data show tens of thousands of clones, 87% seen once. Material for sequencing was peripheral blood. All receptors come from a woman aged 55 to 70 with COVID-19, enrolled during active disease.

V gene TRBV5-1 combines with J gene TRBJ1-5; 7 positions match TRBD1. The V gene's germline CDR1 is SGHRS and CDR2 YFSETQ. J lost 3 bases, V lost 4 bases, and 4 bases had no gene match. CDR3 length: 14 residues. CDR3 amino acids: CASSRTGDNQPQHF. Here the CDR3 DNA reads TGCGCCAGCAGCCGTACAGGGGACAATCAGCCCCAGCATTTT. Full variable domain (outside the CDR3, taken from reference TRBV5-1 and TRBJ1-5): KAGVTQTPRYLIKTRGQQVTLSCSPISGHRSVSWYQQTPGQGLQFLFEYFSETQRNKGNFPGRFSGRQFSNSRSEMNVSTLELGDSALYLCASSRTGDNQPQHFGDGTRLSIL.

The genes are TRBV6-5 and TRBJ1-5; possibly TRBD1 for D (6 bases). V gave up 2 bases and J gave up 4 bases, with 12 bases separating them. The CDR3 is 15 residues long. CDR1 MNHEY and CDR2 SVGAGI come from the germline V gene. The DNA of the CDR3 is TGTGCCAGCAGTTACATAGGGGGAGGGAATCAGCCCCAGCATTTT. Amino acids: CASSYIGGGNQPQHF.

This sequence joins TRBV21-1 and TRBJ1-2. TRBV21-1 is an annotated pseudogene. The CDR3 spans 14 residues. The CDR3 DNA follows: TGTGCCAGCAGCACCGGGAGACAGACCTTTGGCTACACCTTC. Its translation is CASSTGRQTFGYTF.

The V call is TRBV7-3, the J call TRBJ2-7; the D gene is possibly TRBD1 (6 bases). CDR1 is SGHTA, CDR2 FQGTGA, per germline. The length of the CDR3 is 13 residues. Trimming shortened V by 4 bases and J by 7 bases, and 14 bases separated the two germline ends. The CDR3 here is CASSSGAQREQYF. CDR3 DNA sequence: TGTGCCAGCAGCTCAGGGGCCCAACGGGAGCAGTACTTC.

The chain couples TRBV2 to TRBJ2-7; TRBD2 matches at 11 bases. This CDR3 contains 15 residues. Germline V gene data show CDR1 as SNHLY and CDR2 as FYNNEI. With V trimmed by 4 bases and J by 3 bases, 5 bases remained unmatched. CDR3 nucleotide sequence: TGTGCCAGCAGTGCACTAGCGGGAGTTCACTACGAGCAGTACTTC. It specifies CASSALAGVHYEQYF.